One sample yielded the 2 T cell receptor beta chains listed below, sequenced in a study of blood T cell repertoires in COVID-19 (TCRdb year 2020). Library preparation used the immunoSEQ multiplex PCR assay. TCRdb took over this immuneACCESS table, retaining in-frame rearrangements with V and J assigned. Such tables are incomplete; in checked studies, under half of the missing clones stem from an unresolved V gene, and the remainder is unexplained. The sample data list 180,000 or so clones, and 87% of these were observed just once. The ten largest account for about 1.6% of the sample. The sample was peripheral blood. The receptor source for this set is a woman aged 45-60 years with acute or convalescent COVID-19.

CDR3 region: CASSPQGESNYGYTF. The CDR3 DNA reads as TGTGCCAGCTCACCCCAGGGTGAGTCTAACTATGGCTACACCTTC. The rearrangement uses TRBV18 and TRBJ1-2, with D perhaps matching TRBD1 (5 bases). Trimming cost V 3 bases and J 0 bases, with 11 bases left between them. Germline values: CDR1 KGHSH, CDR2 LQKENI. CDR3 length: 15 residues.

The chain links TRBV9 to TRBJ2-5; 7 bases are a match to TRBD1. Looked up from germline, CDR1 is SGDLS and CDR2 is YYNGEE. V trimming: 3 bases; J trimming: 5 bases; junction bases outside the gene matches: 10. The CDR3 runs to 15 residues. The CDR3 loop reads CASSGHTGEKETQYF. CDR3 nucleotides: TGTGCCAGCAGCGGCCATACAGGGGAGAAGGAGACCCAGTACTTC. The whole variable domain, remainder taken from reference TRBV9 and TRBJ2-5, is DSGVTQTPKHLITATGQRVTLRCSPRSGDLSVYWYQQSLDQGLQFLIQYYNGEERAKGNILERFSAQQFPDLHSELNLSSLELGDSALYFCASSGHTGEKETQYFGPGTRLLVL.